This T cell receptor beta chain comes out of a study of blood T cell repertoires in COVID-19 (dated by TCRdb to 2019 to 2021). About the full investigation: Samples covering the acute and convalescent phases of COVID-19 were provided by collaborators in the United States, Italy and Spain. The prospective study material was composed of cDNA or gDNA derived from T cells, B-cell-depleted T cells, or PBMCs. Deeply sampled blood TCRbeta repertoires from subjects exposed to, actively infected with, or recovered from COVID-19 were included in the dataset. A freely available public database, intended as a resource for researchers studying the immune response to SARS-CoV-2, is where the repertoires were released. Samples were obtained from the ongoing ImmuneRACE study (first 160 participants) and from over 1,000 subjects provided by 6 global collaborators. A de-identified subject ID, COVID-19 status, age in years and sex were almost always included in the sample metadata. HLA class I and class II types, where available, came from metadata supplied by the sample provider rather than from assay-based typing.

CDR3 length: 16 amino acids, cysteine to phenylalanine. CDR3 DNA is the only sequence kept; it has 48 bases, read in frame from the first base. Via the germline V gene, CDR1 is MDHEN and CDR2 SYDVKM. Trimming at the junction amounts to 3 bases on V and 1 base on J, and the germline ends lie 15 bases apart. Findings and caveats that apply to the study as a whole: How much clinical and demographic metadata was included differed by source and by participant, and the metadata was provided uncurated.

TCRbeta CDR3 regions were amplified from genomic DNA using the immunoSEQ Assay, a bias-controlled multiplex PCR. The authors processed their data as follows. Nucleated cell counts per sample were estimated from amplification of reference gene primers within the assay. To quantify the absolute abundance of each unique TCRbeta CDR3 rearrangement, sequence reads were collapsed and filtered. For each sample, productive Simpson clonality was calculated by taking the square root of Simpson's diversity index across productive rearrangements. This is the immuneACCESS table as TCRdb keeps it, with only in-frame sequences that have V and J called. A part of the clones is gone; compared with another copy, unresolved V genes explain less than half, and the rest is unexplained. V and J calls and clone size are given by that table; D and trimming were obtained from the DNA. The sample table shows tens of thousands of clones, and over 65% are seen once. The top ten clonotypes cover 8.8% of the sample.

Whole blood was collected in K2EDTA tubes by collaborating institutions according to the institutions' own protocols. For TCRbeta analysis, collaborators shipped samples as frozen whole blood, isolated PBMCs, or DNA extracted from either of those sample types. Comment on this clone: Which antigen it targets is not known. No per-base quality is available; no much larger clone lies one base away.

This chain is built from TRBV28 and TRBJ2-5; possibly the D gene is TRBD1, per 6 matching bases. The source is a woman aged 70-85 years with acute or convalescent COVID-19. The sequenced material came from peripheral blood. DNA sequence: TGTGCCAGCAGTTTGTCTTCAGGGGAAGGCCAAGAGACCCAGTACTTC. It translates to CASSLSSGEGQETQYF.